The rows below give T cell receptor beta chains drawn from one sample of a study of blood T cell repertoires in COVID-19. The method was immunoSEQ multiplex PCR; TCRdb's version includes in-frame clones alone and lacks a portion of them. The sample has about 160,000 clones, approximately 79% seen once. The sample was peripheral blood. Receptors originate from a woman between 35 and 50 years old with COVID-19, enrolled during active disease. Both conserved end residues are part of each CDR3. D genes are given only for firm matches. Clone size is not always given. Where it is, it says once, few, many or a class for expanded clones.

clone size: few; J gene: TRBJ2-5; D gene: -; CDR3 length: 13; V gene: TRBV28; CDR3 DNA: TGTGCCAGCAGTCCCGTCTCGTTAGAGACCCAGTACTTC; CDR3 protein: CASSPVSLETQYF
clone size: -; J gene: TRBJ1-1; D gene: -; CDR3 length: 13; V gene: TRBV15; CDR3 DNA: TGTGCCACCAGCAGAGATCGGAGGCCTGAAGCTTTCTTT; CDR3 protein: CATSRDRRPEAFF
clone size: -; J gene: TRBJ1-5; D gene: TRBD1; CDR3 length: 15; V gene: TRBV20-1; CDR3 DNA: TGCAGTGCTAGTCGACAGGGTATCGACAATCAGCCCCAGCATTTT; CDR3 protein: CSASRQGIDNQPQHF
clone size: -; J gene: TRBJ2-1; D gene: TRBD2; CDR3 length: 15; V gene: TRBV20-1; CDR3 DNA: TGCAGTGCTAGTGAGGGACTAGCCATATACAATGAGCAGTTCTTC; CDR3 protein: CSASEGLAIYNEQFF
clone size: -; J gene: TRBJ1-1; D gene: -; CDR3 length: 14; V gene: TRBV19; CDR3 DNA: TGTGCCAGTAGTGTGTTGGGCCTGAACACTGAAGCTTTCTTT; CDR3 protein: CASSVLGLNTEAFF
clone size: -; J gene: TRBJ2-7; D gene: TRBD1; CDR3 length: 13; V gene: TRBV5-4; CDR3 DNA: TGTGCCAGCAGCTTTGACAGGGGGTACGAGCAGTACTTC; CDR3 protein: CASSFDRGYEQYF
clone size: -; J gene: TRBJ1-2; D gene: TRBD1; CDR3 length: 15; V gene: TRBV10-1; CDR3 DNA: TGCGCCAGCAGTGAGTCGAGGGACAGTCGGCATGGCTACACCTTC; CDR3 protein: CASSESRDSRHGYTF
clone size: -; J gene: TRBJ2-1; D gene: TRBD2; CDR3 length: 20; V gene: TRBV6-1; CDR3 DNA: TGTGCCAGCAGTGAACCGATACTAGCGGGAGGCCCCCTATCCTACAATGAGCAGTTCTTC; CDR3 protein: CASSEPILAGGPLSYNEQFF
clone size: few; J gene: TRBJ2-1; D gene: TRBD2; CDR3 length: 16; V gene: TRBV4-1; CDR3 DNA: TGCGCCAGCGCCCCTCGGGTAGCGGGGGACTACAATGAGCAGTTCTTC; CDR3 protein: CASAPRVAGDYNEQFF
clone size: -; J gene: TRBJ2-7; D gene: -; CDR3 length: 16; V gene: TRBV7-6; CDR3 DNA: TGTGCCAGCAGCTTAGGTCCGGGACAAGATACCTACGAGCAGTACTTC; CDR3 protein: CASSLGPGQDTYEQYF